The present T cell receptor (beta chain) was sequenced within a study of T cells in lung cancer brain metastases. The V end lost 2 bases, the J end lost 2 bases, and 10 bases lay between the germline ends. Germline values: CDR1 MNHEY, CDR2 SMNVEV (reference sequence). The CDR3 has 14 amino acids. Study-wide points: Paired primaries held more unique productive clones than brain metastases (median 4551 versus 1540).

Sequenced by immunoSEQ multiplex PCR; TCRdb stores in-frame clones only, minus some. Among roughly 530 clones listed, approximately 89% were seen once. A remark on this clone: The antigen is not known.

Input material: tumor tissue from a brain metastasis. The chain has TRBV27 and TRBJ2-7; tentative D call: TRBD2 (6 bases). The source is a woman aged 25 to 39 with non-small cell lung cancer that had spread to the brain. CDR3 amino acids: CASSLAGPPYEQYF. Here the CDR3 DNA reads TGTGCCAGCAGTTTAGCGGGGCCCCCCTACGAGCAGTACTTC.